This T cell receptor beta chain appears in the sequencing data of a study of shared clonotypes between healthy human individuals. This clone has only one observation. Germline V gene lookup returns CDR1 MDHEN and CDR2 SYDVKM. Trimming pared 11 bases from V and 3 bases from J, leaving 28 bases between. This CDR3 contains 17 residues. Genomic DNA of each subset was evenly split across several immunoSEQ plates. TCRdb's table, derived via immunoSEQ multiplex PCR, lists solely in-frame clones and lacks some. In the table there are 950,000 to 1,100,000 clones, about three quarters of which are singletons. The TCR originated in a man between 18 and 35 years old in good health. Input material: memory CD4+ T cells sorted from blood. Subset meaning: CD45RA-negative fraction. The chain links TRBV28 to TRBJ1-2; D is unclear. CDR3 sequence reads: CAQREGGKSMRDYGYTF. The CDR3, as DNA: TGTGCCCAGCGCGAGGGTGGAAAGTCGATGAGGGACTATGGCTACACCTTC.